A selection of T cell receptor beta chains follows, all from one sample in a study of T cells after yellow fever vaccination. One entry per CDR3 protein, called by TCRdb with MiXCR from the 5' RACE reads. In the table there are 95,000 to 100,000 distinct CDR3 sequences, roughly 5.8% of which are singletons. The sequencing used CD8+ T cells sorted from PBMCs, collected 10 days after the yellow fever booster vaccination. The receptors derive from a man aged 18-30 years who received the YFV17D yellow fever vaccine. The CDR3 runs from the conserved cysteine through the conserved F or W. The order of the fields is V gene, D gene, clone size, CDR3 length, CDR3 protein. A D gene is named only where the DNA matches it firmly. Clone size is not always given. Where it is, it says once, few, many or a class for expanded clones.

V: TRBV5-6
D: TRBD1
size: few
length: 15
CDR3: CASSPLGQGNTEAFF

V: TRBV4-1
D: TRBD1
size: -
length: 15
CDR3: CASSQEQGTTYEQYF

V: TRBV7-2
D: -
size: -
length: 16
CDR3: CASSGPGSPFLDTQYF

V: TRBV7-8
D: TRBD1
size: -
length: 15
CDR3: CASSLATGLNQPQHF

V: TRBV4-1
D: TRBD2
size: -
length: 17
CDR3: CASRPTSGGPDTGELFF

V: TRBV7-9
D: -
size: few
length: 14
CDR3: CASSFTDSNQPQHF

V: TRBV5-1
D: -
size: -
length: 14
CDR3: CASSRGIRSGGYTF

V: TRBV10-2
D: -
size: few
length: 11
CDR3: CASSDGRLPDF

V: TRBV29-1
D: -
size: -
length: 12
CDR3: CSVLTSTDTQYF

V: TRBV4-2
D: -
size: few
length: 15
CDR3: CASSQGSGLFDTQYF

V: TRBV7-9
D: -
size: many
length: 14
CDR3: CASSLELDRNIQYF

V: TRBV6-2/TRBV6-3
D: -
size: -
length: 14
CDR3: CASSSDPTGQPQHF

V: TRBV7-2
D: -
size: many
length: 13
CDR3: CASSLTRIQPQHF

V: TRBV6-5
D: -
size: many
length: 15
CDR3: CASSYSNPDTGELFF

V: TRBV9
D: -
size: few
length: 16
CDR3: CASSVQPGRIYNEQFF

V: TRBV4-1
D: -
size: few
length: 16
CDR3: CASSPLAVYSNQPQHF

V: TRBV7-6
D: TRBD2
size: -
length: 15
CDR3: CASSVSSGGVETQYF

V: TRBV4-1
D: TRBD1
size: -
length: 14
CDR3: CASSQERGLNEQFF

V: TRBV7-2
D: -
size: few
length: 16
CDR3: CASSSWGHRPADTQYF

V: TRBV15
D: TRBD1
size: -
length: 15
CDR3: CATRRDRGGTGELFF

V: TRBV29-1
D: -
size: few
length: 10
CDR3: CSVESNEQFF

V: TRBV5-1
D: TRBD2
size: many
length: 15
CDR3: CASSSGTSRQETQYF

V: TRBV27
D: -
size: few
length: 14
CDR3: CASSLYGDAGPQHF

V: TRBV6-2/TRBV6-3
D: -
size: -
length: 11
CDR3: CASGDGDTQYF

V: TRBV7-9
D: TRBD2
size: few
length: 14
CDR3: CASSFGAGVNEQFF

V: TRBV19
D: -
size: -
length: 13
CDR3: CASSSNLNTEAFF